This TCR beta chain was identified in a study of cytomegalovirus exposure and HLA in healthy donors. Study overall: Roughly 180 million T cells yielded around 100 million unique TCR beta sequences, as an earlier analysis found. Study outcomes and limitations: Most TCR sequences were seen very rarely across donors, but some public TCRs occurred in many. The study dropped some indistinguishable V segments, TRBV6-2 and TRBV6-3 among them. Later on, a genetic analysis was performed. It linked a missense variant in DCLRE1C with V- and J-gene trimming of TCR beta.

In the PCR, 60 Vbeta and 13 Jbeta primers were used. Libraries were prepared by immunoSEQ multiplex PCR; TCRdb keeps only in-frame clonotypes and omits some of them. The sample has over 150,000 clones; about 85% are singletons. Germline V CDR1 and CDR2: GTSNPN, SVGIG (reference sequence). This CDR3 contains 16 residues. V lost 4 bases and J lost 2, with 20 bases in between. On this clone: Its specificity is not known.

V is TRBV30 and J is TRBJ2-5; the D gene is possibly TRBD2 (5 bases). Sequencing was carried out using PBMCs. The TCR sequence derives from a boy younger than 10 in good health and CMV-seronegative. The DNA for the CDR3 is TGTGCCTGGAATTCTTGGCGGGCCCCCTTACAAGAGACCCAGTACTTC. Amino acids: CAWNSWRAPLQETQYF.